A single sample gave rise to the 23 T cell receptor beta chains below, sequenced in a study of post-analysis software for immune sequencing data. Broader study findings: Relative to controls, patients had several TRBV segments at higher frequency, with TRBV5-6, TRBV5-1 and TRBV20-1 among these.

These TCRs' antigens remain unknown. Prepared TCR beta cDNA libraries contained unique molecular identifiers. MiXCR was run by TCRdb on the PCR reads, yielding one entry per CDR3 protein. In the table there are 450,000 or so distinct CDR3 sequences, over 35% of which are singletons. Sequencing was done on a sample of blood. Receptors were obtained from a girl between 5 and 17 years old with multiple sclerosis.

The J gene is TRBJ1-4, the V gene TRBV20-1; 7 bases match TRBD1. The CDR3 extends over 14 amino acids. Germline trimming cut 3 bases from V and 11 bases from J; bases unmatched to any gene: 12. Germline V gene sequence: CDR1 DFQATT, CDR2 SNEGSKA (reference sequence). CDR3 sequence reads: CSASRGDVLGKLFF. The CDR3 region has the DNA TGCAGTGCTAGCAGGGGGGACGTCCTCGGTAAACTGTTTTTT.

This chain uses TRBV27 with TRBJ2-7, with D possibly matching TRBD1 (6 bases). The CDR3 is made up of 14 amino acids. V lost 2 bases to trimming and J lost 2 bases, with 10 bases between them. Germline V lookup: CDR1 MNHEY, CDR2 SMNVEV (reference sequence). CDR3 loop: CASSLRQAAYEQYF. CDR3 in DNA: TGTGCCAGCAGTTTAAGACAGGCTGCCTACGAGCAGTACTTC.

This clonotype has just a few counts. The chain has TRBV20-1 and TRBJ2-7, with no clear D. Looked up from germline, CDR1 is DFQATT and CDR2 is SNEGSKA (reference sequence). V gave up 0 bases and J gave up 3 bases, with 6 bases separating them. The CDR3 covers 12 residues. DNA of the CDR3: TGCAGTGCTAGAGATGATCGCTACGAGCAGTACTTC. As protein: CSARDDRYEQYF.

This clonotype was seen only a few times. The chain uses TRBV12-3 or TRBV12-4 and TRBJ2-7; the match to TRBD2 covers 7 bases. With 7 bases clipped from V and 7 bases from J, the junction kept 13 bases outside the gene matches. The CDR3 totals 14 residues. The CDR3 region has the DNA TGTGCCAGCACCGATTCTGGGGGGGTTCGGGAGCAGTACTTC. Protein sequence: CASTDSGGVREQYF.

The V gene is TRBV7-9, the J gene TRBJ2-1, with D tentatively TRBD2 (7 bases). CDR3 length equals 12 residues. Germline V CDR1 and CDR2: SEHNR, FQNEAQ (reference sequence). V lost 2 bases, J lost 9 bases, and 8 bases lay in between. The CDR3 loop reads CASSLRGGEQFF. The CDR3 DNA sequence: TGTGCCAGCAGCTTAAGGGGGGGTGAGCAGTTCTTC.

The V call is TRBV28, the J call TRBJ2-7, with 9 bases lining up with TRBD1. Germline CDR1 is MDHEN and CDR2 is SYDVKM. V lost 6 bases to trimming and J lost 5 bases; unmatched junction nucleotides: 11. CDR3 length: 15 amino acids. The DNA of the CDR3 is TGTGCCAGCAGACCCCGGGACAGGGCTTTACACGAGCAGTACTTC. As protein: CASRPRDRALHEQYF.

This clonotype was counted a few times. J is TRBJ2-7 and V is TRBV10-3; D assignment may be TRBD1 or TRBD2 (6 bases each). Trimming shortened V by 4 bases and J by 3 bases, and 16 bases separated the two germline ends. Germline-derived CDR1 and CDR2 are ENHRY and SYGVKD. This CDR3 region has 15 residues. The CDR3 here is CAISGGDLRGYEQYF. CDR3 sequence (DNA): TGTGCCATCAGTGGCGGGGACCTCAGGGGCTACGAGCAGTACTTC.

This chain joins TRBV1 and TRBJ2-1. TRBV1 is described as a pseudogene. This CDR3 is 17 amino acids long. CDR3 amino acids: CTSSQDLPGSSYNEQFF. In DNA, the CDR3 is TGCACCAGCAGCCAAGATTTACCGGGGAGCTCCTACAATGAGCAGTTCTTC.

The genes are TRBV25-1 and TRBJ1-1; unclear D gene. CDR3 length: 14 amino acids. Germline-derived CDR1 and CDR2 are MGHDK and SYGVNS. The V gene lost 1 base and the J gene lost 3 bases, with 9 bases spanning the gap. This chain's CDR3 is CASSESPRHTEAFF. The CDR3 nucleotides are TGTGCCAGCAGTGAATCCCCGCGACACACTGAAGCTTTCTTT.

This clonotype was seen a handful of times. The genes are TRBV12-3 or TRBV12-4 and TRBJ2-7; 9 bases align to TRBD2. The CDR3 runs 15 residues. Germline trimming cut 0 bases from V and 4 bases from J; bases unmatched to any gene: 4. Here the CDR3 DNA reads TGTGCCAGCAGTTTAGCCTCTAGCGGGAAATACGAGCAGTACTTC. This codes for CASSLASSGKYEQYF.

The CDR3 nucleotides are TGTGCCAGCAGCCAAAAGATGGCCGGGACTCCCTATGGCTACACCTTC. Its protein product is CASSQKMAGTPYGYTF. The chain is built from TRBV14 and TRBJ1-2; tentative D call: TRBD1 (5 bases). CDR1 and CDR2 (germline): SGHDN, FVKESK. The CDR3 totals 16 residues. With 2 bases removed from V and 4 bases from J, the gap between germline ends came to 17 bases.

The V call is TRBV20-1, the J call TRBJ2-1, with 10 nucleotides matching TRBD2. J lost 4 bases, V lost 6 bases, and 6 bases had no gene match. CDR3 size: 14 residues. Germline lookup yields CDR1 DFQATT and CDR2 SNEGSKA (reference sequence). The CDR3 DNA reads as TGCAGTGCAAACAGCGGGAGGGGTTACAATGAGCAGTTCTTC. It encodes CSANSGRGYNEQFF.

The chain carries TRBV2 and TRBJ1-1; D possibly corresponds to TRBD1 (6 bases). Trimming removed 7 bases from V and 4 bases from J, with 19 bases in between. CDR3 length: 15 residues. CDR1 is SNHLY and CDR2 is FYNNEI in the germline V gene. Written as DNA, the CDR3 is TGTGCCAGCACCAAGAGAGGGGGAGTCATCACTGAAGCTTTCTTT. Protein sequence: CASTKRGGVITEAFF.

The V call is TRBV4-1, the J call TRBJ2-1; D tentatively reads TRBD1 or TRBD2 (5 bases each). V lost 1 base and J 10 bases, leaving 11 bases between the germline ends. The germline CDR1 and CDR2 sequences are MGHRA and YSYEKL. The CDR3 consists of 13 residues. CDR3 nucleotide sequence: TGCGCCAGCAGCCAAGTAGGGACGGACGAGCAGTTCTTC. Protein sequence: CASSQVGTDEQFF.

This chain links TRBV20-1 with TRBJ2-3; 12 bases are shared with TRBD2. Germline assignment: CDR1 DFQATT and CDR2 SNEGSKA (reference sequence). V was clipped by 0 bases and J by 7 bases; unmatched bases: 8. The CDR3 extends over 16 amino acids. CDR3 region: CSARDPLAGGLHTQYF. The CDR3 DNA is TGCAGTGCTAGAGATCCCCTAGCGGGAGGGCTTCATACGCAGTATTTT.

The sample holds a few counts of this clonotype. The chain links TRBV6-2 or TRBV6-3 to TRBJ2-5; 11 bases map to TRBD2. CDR1 MNHEY and CDR2 SVGEGT come from the germline V gene. The CDR3 totals 17 residues. Losses at the gene ends were 2 bases for V and 0 bases for J; bases not matched to a gene: 5. CDR3 region: CASSYGTSGRYQETQYF. CDR3 coding DNA: TGTGCCAGCAGTTACGGGACTAGCGGTCGGTACCAAGAGACCCAGTACTTC.

This chain uses TRBV4-1 with TRBJ2-1; 16 positions agree with TRBD2. J gave up 8 bases and V 0 bases, and 4 bases lay outside the gene matches. Germline lookup yields CDR1 MGHRA and CDR2 YSYEKL. The CDR3 extends over 17 amino acids. The chain's CDR3 is CASSQDGGTSGRDEQFF. CDR3 coding DNA: TGCGCCAGCAGCCAAGATGGGGGGACTAGCGGGAGGGATGAGCAGTTCTTC.

The chain combines TRBV6-1 with TRBJ2-7; D perhaps matches TRBD1 (5 bases). Looked up from germline, CDR1 is MNHNS and CDR2 is SASEGT. V was cut by 2 bases and J by 5 bases, with 19 bases left in between. The CDR3 is 16 residues long. DNA for the CDR3: TGTGCCAGCAGTGAAACGAGATCAGGGCTAGTCCACGAGCAGTACTTC. It yields the protein CASSETRSGLVHEQYF.

The chain carries TRBV18 and TRBJ1-5, with D hard to call. There are 16 residues in the CDR3. CDR1 KGHSH and CDR2 LQKENI come from the germline V gene. Deletions cut 6 bases from V and 0 bases from J, with 15 bases between. CDR3 amino acids: CASSVSKDHSNQPQHF. The CDR3 nucleotides are TGTGCCAGCTCTGTTTCAAAGGACCATAGCAATCAGCCCCAGCATTTT. Combining the CDR3 with reference TRBV18 and TRBJ1-5 gives the whole variable domain NAGVMQNPRHLVRRRGQEARLRCSPMKGHSHVYWYRQLPEEGLKFMVYLQKENIIDESGMPKERFSAEFPKEGPSILRIQQVVRGDSAAYFCASSVSKDHSNQPQHFGDGTRLSIL.

A note on this clonotype: At one boundary the junction diverges from the germline segment, which might be a read error. J is TRBJ1-2 and V is TRBV12-3 or TRBV12-4, with D perhaps matching TRBD1 (5 bases). This CDR3 comprises 14 residues. CDR3 DNA sequence: TGTGCCAGCAGGTTAGGCTTAGGGACGTATGGCTACACCTTC. Protein sequence: CASRLGLGTYGYTF.

The chain has TRBV10-3 and TRBJ2-1; TRBD2 matches 10 bases. Germline-derived CDR1 and CDR2 are ENHRY and SYGVKD. The CDR3 extends over 19 amino acids. The ends lost 2 bases at V and 8 bases at J; junction bases unmatched: 18. The CDR3 DNA follows: TGTGCCATCAGTGAGGAGGGACCCCCTAGCGGGAGTTATTGGGATGAGCAGTTCTTC. Protein: CAISEEGPPSGSYWDEQFF.

J is TRBJ2-1 and V is TRBV5-1; 9 positions match TRBD2. Germline CDR1 and CDR2: SGHRS and YFSETQ. Losses at the gene ends were 6 bases for V and 3 bases for J; bases not matched to a gene: 4. The CDR3 is 14 amino acids. CDR3 loop: CASTRAGGYNEQFF. CDR3 coding DNA: TGCGCCAGCACCCGAGCGGGAGGCTACAATGAGCAGTTCTTC.

This chain connects TRBV12-3 or TRBV12-4 to TRBJ2-1; 8 nucleotides align to TRBD1. This CDR3 has 15 residues. Trimming at V came to 6 bases and at J to 3 bases, leaving 7 bases not matched to a gene. The CDR3 sequence is CASRMDRDHYNEQFF. CDR3 DNA sequence: TGTGCCAGCAGGATGGACAGGGACCACTACAATGAGCAGTTCTTC.